This T cell receptor beta chain was identified during a study of molecular identifiers for immune sequencing clone quantification. Study-wide points: A single cell's spiked Jurkat TCR RNA was reportedly detectable among one million naive cells.

Concerning this clonotype itself: What it binds is unknown.

Naive CD8 T cell sorting was performed on the CD8+CD4-CCR7+CD45RA+ phenotype. The V and J ends lost 6 bases and 7 bases respectively, with 20 bases between them. This CDR3 is 15 amino acids long. Germline V gene lookup returns CDR1 SEHNR and CDR2 FQNEAQ (reference sequence). TCRdb itself ran the PCR reads through MiXCR, one entry per CDR3 protein. Here the sample spans approximately 670,000 distinct CDR3 sequences, just under 20% being singletons. This chain connects TRBV7-9 to TRBJ2-3; TRBD2 might be the D (5 bases). This TCR derives from a human donor in good health. Some libraries in this study had Jurkat cell RNA spiked in. Sequencing was performed on naive CD8+ T cells from blood, with Jurkat cell RNA spiked in. This sample's subset: FACS-sorted CD8+CD4-CCR7+CD45RA+ naive T cells. The CDR3 bases are TGTGCCAGCAGGGGAGCTAGCCTTCCCCCATATACGCAGTATTTT. This translates into CASRGASLPPYTQYF.